The rows below give T cell receptor beta chains drawn from one sample of a study of T cell responses to AZD1222 COVID-19 vaccine. Clones were sequenced by immunoSEQ multiplex PCR, and TCRdb holds only the in-frame ones, with some missing. The data contain some 150,000 clones, roughly 90% of them singletons. Sequences were derived from peripheral blood, sampled on day 0 of AZD1222 vaccination. These receptors all come from an adult in good health. Both conserved end residues are part of each CDR3. A D gene is named only where the DNA matches it firmly. A clone size is listed for some rows: how often the clone was seen (once, few, many), or a class if it is expanded.

TRBJ2-7 | TRBD1 | TRBV4-2 | - | CASSLSGTGAYEQYF | TGTGCCAGCAGCCTTTCCGGGACAGGGGCCTACGAGCAGTACTTC
TRBJ2-2 | TRBD1 | TRBV5-5 | - | CASSLGDSSNTGELFF | TGTGCCAGCAGCTTGGGGGACAGCTCGAACACCGGGGAGCTGTTTTTT
TRBJ1-4 | - | TRBV5-6 | once | CASSLHPGGEKLFF | TGTGCCAGCAGCTTGCACCCGGGGGGTGAAAAACTGTTTTTT
TRBJ1-2 | - | TRBV7-3 | - | CASSPVPDSSYGYTF | TGTGCCAGCAGCCCAGTGCCGGACAGCTCCTATGGCTACACCTTC
TRBJ1-4 | - | TRBV6-6 | - | CASRWTGSNEKLFF | TGTGCCAGCAGATGGACGGGGTCTAATGAAAAACTGTTTTTT
TRBJ2-7 | TRBD2 | TRBV7-2 | - | CASSLARGGEQYF | TGTGCCAGCAGCTTAGCCCGGGGAGGGGAGCAGTACTTC
TRBJ1-2 | - | TRBV28 | - | CASRPGQSYGYTF | TGTGCCAGCAGACCTGGACAGTCCTATGGCTACACCTTC
TRBJ2-1 | - | TRBV5-1 | once | CASSSASTGANEQFF | TGCGCCAGCAGCTCAGCCTCTACCGGGGCCAATGAGCAGTTCTTC
TRBJ2-4 | - | TRBV18 | - | CASSPTGPGTAKNIQYF | TGTGCCAGCTCACCCACCGGTCCGGGAACAGCCAAAAACATTCAGTACTTC
TRBJ1-2 | - | TRBV5-1 | once | CASSPGDFNYGYTF | TGCGCCAGCAGCCCCGGAGATTTTAACTATGGCTACACCTTC
TRBJ2-5 | TRBD1 | TRBV28 | - | CASSLWSGQAQQETQYF | TGTGCCAGCAGCCTTTGGTCCGGACAGGCACAGCAAGAGACCCAGTACTTC
TRBJ2-3 | TRBD2 | TRBV2 | - | CASKLAGSTDTQYF | TGTGCCAGCAAACTAGCGGGTAGCACAGATACGCAGTATTTT
TRBJ1-1 | - | TRBV6-4 | - | CASREGLNTEAFF | TGTGCCAGCAGGGAGGGCCTGAACACTGAAGCTTTCTTT
TRBJ1-4 | - | TRBV13 | - | CASRLGQATNEKLFF | TGTGCCAGCAGGTTGGGTCAGGCAACTAATGAAAAACTGTTTTTT
TRBJ2-7 | - | TRBV12-3/TRBV12-4 | - | CASSFPGYEQYF | TGTGCCAGCAGTTTTCCGGGCTACGAGCAGTACTTC
TRBJ1-5 | - | TRBV23-1 | - | CASSHPCSPSNQPQHF | TGCGCCAGCAGTCATCCATGCTCGCCGAGCAATCAGCCCCAGCATTTT
TRBJ1-2 | TRBD1 | TRBV27 | - | CASSLQGNYGYTF | TGTGCCAGCAGTCTACAGGGGAACTATGGCTACACCTTC
TRBJ1-2 | - | TRBV14 | once | CASSPGAWGYTF | TGTGCCAGCAGTCCAGGTGCTTGGGGCTACACCTTC
TRBJ1-5 | - | TRBV19 | - | CASSTSHNQPQHF | TGTGCCAGTAGTACCTCTCACAATCAGCCCCAGCATTTT
TRBJ1-3 | - | TRBV6-5 | few | CASTPGGNTIYF | TGTGCCAGCACCCCGGGGGGAAACACCATATATTTT
TRBJ1-1 | TRBD1 | TRBV18 | - | CASSPRTGGWETEAFF | TGTGCCAGCTCACCACGGACAGGGGGTTGGGAAACTGAAGCTTTCTTT
TRBJ1-2 | - | TRBV6-5 | - | CASTRTRTNYGYTF | TGTGCCAGCACCAGGACAAGAACTAACTATGGCTACACCTTC
TRBJ1-1 | - | TRBV11-2 | - | CASSLGLKGRVYTEAFF | TGTGCCAGCAGCTTAGGTTTGAAGGGCAGGGTCTACACTGAAGCTTTCTTT
TRBJ1-3 | - | TRBV4-1 | once | CASSQGQLSSGNTIYF | TGCGCCAGCAGCCAAGGGCAGTTGAGCTCTGGAAACACCATATATTTT
TRBJ2-2 | - | TRBV9 | - | CASSVRGNTGELFF | TGTGCCAGCAGCGTTAGGGGGAACACCGGGGAGCTGTTTTTT
TRBJ2-4 | - | TRBV5-4 | - | CASSFGNIQYF | TGTGCCAGCAGCTTTGGGAACATTCAGTACTTC
TRBJ2-4 | - | TRBV2 | - | CASKGRKNIQYF | TGTGCCAGCAAGGGCCGCAAAAACATTCAGTACTTC
TRBJ2-7 | - | TRBV20-1 | once | CSATQVYEQYF | TGCAGTGCTACTCAGGTTTACGAGCAGTACTTC
TRBJ1-5 | - | TRBV30 | - | CAWNEGSNQPQHF | TGTGCCTGGAATGAGGGGAGCAATCAGCCCCAGCATTTT
TRBJ1-1 | - | TRBV7-9 | - | CASSLGLTPEAFF | TGTGCCAGCAGCTTGGGGTTAACCCCTGAAGCTTTCTTT
TRBJ2-1 | TRBD1 | TRBV5-4 | - | CASSWDRGTLGNNEQFF | TGTGCCAGCAGCTGGGACAGGGGAACATTGGGTAACAATGAGCAGTTCTTC
TRBJ1-2 | TRBD1 | TRBV28 | - | CASTTYGTAYGYTF | TGTGCCAGCACAACCTACGGGACAGCCTATGGCTACACCTTC
TRBJ2-3 | - | TRBV28 | few | CASSVMVASDTQYF | TGTGCCAGCAGTGTCATGGTTGCTTCTGATACGCAGTATTTT
TRBJ2-5 | - | TRBV19 | - | CASSNPAETQYF | TGTGCCAGTAGTAATCCAGCGGAGACCCAGTACTTC
TRBJ2-7 | - | TRBV4-2 | - | CASSQVTSNSEQYF | TGTGCCAGCAGCCAAGTAACTAGCAACTCCGAGCAGTACTTC
TRBJ2-7 | - | TRBV10-3 | - | CATAGQDYEQYF | TGTGCCACCGCGGGGCAGGACTACGAGCAGTACTTC
TRBJ1-2 | - | TRBV6-5 | - | CATISRAYGYTF | TGTGCCACGATTTCGAGGGCCTATGGCTACACCTTC
TRBJ2-7 | - | TRBV11-3 | - | CASSSSDRYEQYF | TGTGCCAGCAGCTCCTCCGATCGGTACGAGCAGTACTTC
TRBJ1-3 | - | TRBV28 | - | CATHFEGDTDTIYF | TGTGCCACCCATTTCGAGGGGGACACGGACACCATATATTTT
TRBJ2-1 | TRBD2 | TRBV4-1 | - | CASSQLPGGLAAYNEQFF | TGCGCCAGCAGCCAGCTCCCCGGGGGACTAGCGGCCTACAATGAGCAGTTCTTC
TRBJ1-6 | - | TRBV21-1 | - | CASSKVGGRNSPLHF | TGTGCCAGCAGCAAGGTTGGGGGGAGAAATTCACCCCTCCACTTT
TRBJ1-2 | - | TRBV28 | - | CASSLAGPGNYGYTF | TGTGCCAGCAGTTTAGCCGGGCCGGGTAACTATGGCTACACCTTC
TRBJ1-3 | - | TRBV5-4 | - | CASSWKGFGTIYF | TGTGCCAGCAGCTGGAAGGGGTTTGGGACCATATATTTT
TRBJ1-2 | - | TRBV10-3 | - | CAIAQDYGYTF | TGTGCCATCGCCCAGGACTATGGCTACACCTTC
TRBJ1-3 | - | TRBV6-5 | - | CASRDQLYSGNTIYF | TGTGCCAGCAGAGACCAGCTATACTCTGGAAACACCATATATTTT
TRBJ2-7 | - | TRBV5-4 | - | CASSSQGFSTYEQYF | TGTGCCAGCAGCTCTCAGGGGTTTTCGACCTACGAGCAGTACTTC
TRBJ1-1 | - | TRBV25-1 | - | CASSEYEETRMTEAFF | TGTGCCAGCAGTGAATATGAGGAGACAAGGATGACTGAAGCTTTCTTT
TRBJ2-7 | TRBD2 | TRBV3-1/TRBV3-2 | - | CASSQAPGGGYEQYF | TGTGCCAGCAGCCAAGCCCCGGGAGGGGGTTACGAGCAGTACTTC
TRBJ1-4 | - | TRBV6-5 | - | CASRDGQLLGEKLFF | TGTGCCAGCAGGGATGGACAGCTCCTAGGTGAAAAACTGTTTTTT
TRBJ1-2 | - | TRBV30 | - | CAYLDGLYGYTF | TGTGCCTACCTGGACGGGTTATATGGCTACACCTTC
TRBJ2-7 | TRBD1 | TRBV11-2 | - | CASSLDRTGGVQDYF | TGTGCCAGCAGCTTAGACCGGACAGGGGGCGTTCAAGACTACTTC
TRBJ1-1 | - | TRBV19 | - | CASSTPARARMNTEAFF | TGTGCCAGTAGTACCCCCGCCAGGGCGAGAATGAACACTGAAGCTTTCTTT